Detailed here is one TCR beta chain. The antigen is undetermined. One junction end does not reproduce the germline sequence, and a read error may be involved. The entry originates in a study of shared clonotypes between healthy human individuals. Only in-frame clones appear in the TCRdb table, and some are missing; sequencing was by immunoSEQ multiplex PCR. The sample contains about 1.5 million clones, approximately 96% of which appear only once. The CDR3 is made up of 15 amino acids. From germline, CDR1 is SGHRS and CDR2 YFSETQ. Study-level points and caveats: Naive subsets generally had larger estimated richness than memory subsets. Blood was the only sampled material, and tissue repertoires likely differ. Non-shared clonotypes had lower generation probabilities than clonotypes shared by all four sorted-subset donors.

The chain carries TRBV5-1 and TRBJ1-2; TRBD1 matches at 7 bases. Material: naive CD4+ T cells sorted from blood. Subset in this sample: CD45RA+ positively selected. The receptor was isolated from a man aged 25-45 years in good health. The CDR3 protein is CASSLGLQGYDGYTF. Here the CDR3 DNA reads TGCGCCAGCAGTTTGGGGTTACAGGGGTACGATGGCTACACCTTC. Filled out from reference TRBV5-1 and TRBJ1-2, the complete variable domain reads KAGVTQTPRYLIKTRGQQVTLSCSPISGHRSVSWYQQTPGQGLQFLFEYFSETQRNKGNFPGRFSGRQFSNSRSEMNVSTLELGDSALYLCASSLGLQGYDGYTFGSGTRLTVV.